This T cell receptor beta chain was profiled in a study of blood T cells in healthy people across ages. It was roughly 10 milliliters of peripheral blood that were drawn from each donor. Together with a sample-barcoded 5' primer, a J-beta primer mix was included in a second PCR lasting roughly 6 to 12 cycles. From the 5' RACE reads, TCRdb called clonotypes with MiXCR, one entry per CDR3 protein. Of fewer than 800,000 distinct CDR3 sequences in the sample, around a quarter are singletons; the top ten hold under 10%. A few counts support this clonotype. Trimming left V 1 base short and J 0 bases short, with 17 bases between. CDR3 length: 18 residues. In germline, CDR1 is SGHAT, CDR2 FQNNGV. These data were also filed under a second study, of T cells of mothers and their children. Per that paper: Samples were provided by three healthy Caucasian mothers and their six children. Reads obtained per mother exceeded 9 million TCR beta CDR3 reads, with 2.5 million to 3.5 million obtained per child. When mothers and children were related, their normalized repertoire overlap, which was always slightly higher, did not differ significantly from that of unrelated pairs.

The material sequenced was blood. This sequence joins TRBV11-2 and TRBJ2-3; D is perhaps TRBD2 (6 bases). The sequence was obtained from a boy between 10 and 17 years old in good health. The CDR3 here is CASSLGRGLGPSTDTQYF. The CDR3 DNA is TGTGCCAGCAGCTTAGGGAGGGGCCTGGGCCCCAGCACAGATACGCAGTATTTT.